Shown below are 8 T cell receptor beta chains from a single sample sequenced in a study of cytomegalovirus exposure and HLA in healthy donors. PCR involved 60 Vbeta and 13 Jbeta primers. TCRdb's table, derived via immunoSEQ multiplex PCR, lists solely in-frame clones and lacks some. The sample has roughly 180,000 clones, 80% seen once. Sequenced: PBMCs. These receptors all stem from a man younger than 40 in good health and CMV-seronegative.

This clone has just one count. V gene TRBV4-1 combines with J gene TRBJ1-2; D possibly corresponds to TRBD1 (6 bases). Trimming left V 2 bases short and J 10 bases short, with 11 bases between. The CDR3 loop spans 12 amino acids. The germline V gene has CDR1 MGHRA and CDR2 YSYEKL. The CDR3 is CASSQSRGPYTF. Here the CDR3 DNA reads TGCGCCAGCAGCCAATCCAGGGGCCCCTACACCTTC.

This clone was observed a handful of times. The sample carries other DNA sequences with the same CDR3. The V call is TRBV28, the J call TRBJ1-4; the D gene is possibly TRBD1 (6 bases). The CDR3 contains 13 residues. CDR1 and CDR2 (germline): MDHEN, SYDVKM. The V and J ends lost 6 bases and 3 bases respectively, with 8 bases between them. The DNA of the CDR3 is TGTGCCAGCAGGACAGGAGCTAATGAAAAACTGTTTTTT. This sequence encodes CASRTGANEKLFF.

The rearrangement joins TRBV25-1 to TRBJ1-2, with D tentatively TRBD1 (6 bases). The CDR3 runs to 13 residues. V was shortened by 8 bases and J by 4 bases, with 14 bases between the two germline ends. The V gene's germline CDR1 is MGHDK and CDR2 SYGVNS. CDR3 coding DNA: TGTGCCAGCTCAGGGGTCCCCCCCTATGGCTACACCTTC. Protein product: CASSGVPPYGYTF.

The V and J genes are TRBV9 and TRBJ2-3; 8 nucleotides line up with TRBD2. CDR3 length: 17 residues. After removal of 3 bases from V and 3 bases from J, the junction contained 12 bases not matched to a gene. Germline loops: CDR1 SGDLS, CDR2 YYNGEE. CDR3 sequence reads: CASSGNLAGPQTDTQYF. For the CDR3, the DNA is TGTGCCAGCAGCGGGAACCTAGCGGGTCCTCAAACAGATACGCAGTATTTT.

This clone was counted a single time. The chain recombines TRBV2 with TRBJ2-3; D not resolved. Per germline, CDR1 SNHLY and CDR2 FYNNEI. The CDR3 consists of 15 residues. V was clipped by 1 base and J by 6 bases, with 14 bases between them. The CDR3 DNA sequence: TGTGCCAGCAGTGAAGGTTGGGCAGGTCGGGATACGCAGTATTTT. Translating it yields CASSEGWAGRDTQYF.

The chain joins TRBV7-6 to TRBJ2-7; possible D gene TRBD1, 5 bases. The CDR3 covers 14 residues. The ends were cut back, 1 base at V and 0 bases at J, with 7 bases in the middle. CDR1 SGHVS and CDR2 FNYEAQ come from the germline V gene. CDR3 DNA: TGTGCCAGCAGCTTAGGGGGCCCCTCCTACGAGCAGTACTTC. Translation: CASSLGGPSYEQYF.

This chain joins TRBV7-8 and TRBJ2-2, with a weak D call TRBD2 (6 bases). Germline values: CDR1 SGHVS, CDR2 FQNEAQ. The CDR3 length is 16 residues. Trimming took off 1 base at V and 6 bases at J, with 15 bases between the two ends. The CDR3 sequence is CASSLVVGGGSGELFF. The CDR3, as DNA: TGTGCCAGCAGCTTAGTGGTGGGGGGTGGTTCCGGGGAGCTGTTTTTT. Based on the CDR3 plus reference TRBV7-8 and TRBJ2-2, the full variable domain is GAGVSQSPRYKVAKRGQDVALRCDPISGHVSLFWYQQALGQGPEFLTYFQNEAQLDKSGLPSDRFFAERPEGSVSTLKIQRTQQEDSAVYLCASSLVVGGGSGELFFGEGSRLTVL.

This rearrangement joins TRBV7-9 to TRBJ1-1, with D possibly matching TRBD1 (6 bases). CDR1 SEHNR and CDR2 FQNEAQ come from the germline V gene (reference sequence). The CDR3 is 14 residues long. The V end lost 5 bases, the J end lost 5 bases, and 15 bases lay between the germline ends. CDR3 residues: CASSPRPQGTEAFF. The CDR3 DNA follows: TGTGCCAGCAGCCCAAGACCACAGGGAACTGAAGCTTTCTTT.